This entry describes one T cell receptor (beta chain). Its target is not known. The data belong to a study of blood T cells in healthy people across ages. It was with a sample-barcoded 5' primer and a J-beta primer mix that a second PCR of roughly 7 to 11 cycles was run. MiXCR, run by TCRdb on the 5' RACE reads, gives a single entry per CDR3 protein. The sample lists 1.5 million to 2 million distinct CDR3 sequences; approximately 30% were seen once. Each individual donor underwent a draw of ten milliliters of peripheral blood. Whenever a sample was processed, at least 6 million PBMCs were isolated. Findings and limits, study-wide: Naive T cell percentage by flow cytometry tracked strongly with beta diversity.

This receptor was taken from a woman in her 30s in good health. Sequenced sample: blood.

The CDR3: CSTEGQGARGYTF. Here the CDR3 DNA reads TGCAGTACTGAGGGACAGGGGGCGCGGGGCTACACCTTC. V gene TRBV20-1 combines with J gene TRBJ1-2; TRBD1 aligns across 12 bases. Trimming removed 8 bases from V and 8 bases from J; junction bases left unmatched: 9. This CDR3 region has 13 residues. Germline values: CDR1 DFQATT, CDR2 SNEGSKA (reference sequence).